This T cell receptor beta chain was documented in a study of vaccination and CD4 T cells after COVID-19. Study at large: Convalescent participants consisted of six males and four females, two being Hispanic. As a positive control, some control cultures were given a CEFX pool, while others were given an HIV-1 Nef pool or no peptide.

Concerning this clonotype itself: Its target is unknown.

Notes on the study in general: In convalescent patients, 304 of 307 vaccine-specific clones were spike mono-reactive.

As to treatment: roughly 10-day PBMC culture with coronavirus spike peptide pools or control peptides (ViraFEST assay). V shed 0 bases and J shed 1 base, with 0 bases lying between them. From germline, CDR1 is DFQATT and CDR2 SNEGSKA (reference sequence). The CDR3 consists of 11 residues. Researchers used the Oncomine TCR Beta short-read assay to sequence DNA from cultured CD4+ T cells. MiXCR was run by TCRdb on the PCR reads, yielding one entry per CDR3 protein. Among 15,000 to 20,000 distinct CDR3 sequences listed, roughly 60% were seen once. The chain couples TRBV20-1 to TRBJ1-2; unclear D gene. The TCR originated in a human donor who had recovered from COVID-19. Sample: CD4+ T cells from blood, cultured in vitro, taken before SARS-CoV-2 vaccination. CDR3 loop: CSARDNYGYTF. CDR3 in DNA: TGCAGTGCTAGAGATAACTATGGCTACACCTTC.